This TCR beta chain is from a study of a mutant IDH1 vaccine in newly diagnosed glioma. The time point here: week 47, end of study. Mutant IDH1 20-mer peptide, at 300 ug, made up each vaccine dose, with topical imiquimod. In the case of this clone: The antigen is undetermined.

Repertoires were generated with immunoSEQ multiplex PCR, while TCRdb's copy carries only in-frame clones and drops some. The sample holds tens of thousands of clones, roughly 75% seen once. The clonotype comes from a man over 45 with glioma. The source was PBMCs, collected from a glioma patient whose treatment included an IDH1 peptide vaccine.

CDR3 amino acids: CASSQDRMGDEAFF. The DNA for the CDR3 is TGCGCCAGCAGCCAAGATAGGATGGGAGATGAAGCTTTCTTT. The rearrangement joins TRBV4-1 to TRBJ1-1; D unclear. The V gene lost 0 bases and the J gene lost 7 bases, with 12 bases spanning the gap. CDR1 MGHRA and CDR2 YSYEKL come from the germline V gene. CDR3 length: 14 amino acids.